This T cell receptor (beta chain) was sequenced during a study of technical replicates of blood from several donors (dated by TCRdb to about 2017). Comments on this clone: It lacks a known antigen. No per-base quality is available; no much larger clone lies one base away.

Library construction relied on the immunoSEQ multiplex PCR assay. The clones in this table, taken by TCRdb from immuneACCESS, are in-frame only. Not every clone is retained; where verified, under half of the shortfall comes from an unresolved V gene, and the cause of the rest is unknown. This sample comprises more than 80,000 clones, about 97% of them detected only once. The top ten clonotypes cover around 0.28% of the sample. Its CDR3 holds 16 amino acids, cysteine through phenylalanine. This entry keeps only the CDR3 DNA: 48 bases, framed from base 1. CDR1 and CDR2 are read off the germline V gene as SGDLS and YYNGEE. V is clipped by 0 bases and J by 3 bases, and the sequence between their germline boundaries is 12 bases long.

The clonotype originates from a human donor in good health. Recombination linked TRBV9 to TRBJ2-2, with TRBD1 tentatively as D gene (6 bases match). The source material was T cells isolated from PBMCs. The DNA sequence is TGTGCCAGCAGCGTAGATGGGGACACCTACACCGGGGAGCTGTTTTTT. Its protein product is CASSVDGDTYTGELFF.